Presented here are 15 T cell receptor beta chains from one specimen sequenced in a study of T cell responses to AZD1222 COVID-19 vaccine. The method was immunoSEQ multiplex PCR; TCRdb's version includes in-frame clones alone and lacks a portion of them. The sample shows approximately 200,000 clones, roughly 92% of them seen only once. Here the sequenced sample was peripheral blood, taken 28 days after the second AZD1222 dose. These receptors originate from an adult who received the AZD1222 COVID-19 vaccine.

This chain joins TRBV6-6 and TRBJ1-5, with no clear D. The V gene lost 2 bases and the J gene lost 4 bases, with 9 bases spanning the gap. This CDR3 is 14 amino acids long. Germline assignment: CDR1 MNHNY and CDR2 SVGAGI (reference sequence). CDR3 sequence (DNA): TGTGCCAGCAGTTACGGAGGAGGGAATCAGCCCCAGCATTTT. Translating it yields CASSYGGGNQPQHF.

The CDR3 protein is CASSPTLAGVRYEQYF. Here the CDR3 DNA reads TGTGCCAGCTCTCCAACATTAGCGGGAGTACGTTACGAGCAGTACTTC. The rearrangement uses TRBV7-9 and TRBJ2-7; the match to TRBD2 covers 9 bases. This CDR3 region has 16 residues. The V and J ends lost 8 bases and 4 bases, in that order; junction bases with no gene match: 15. Germline values: CDR1 SEHNR, CDR2 FQNEAQ (reference sequence).

This chain links TRBV10-3 with TRBJ1-2; D gene unclear. Trimming removed 8 bases from V and 6 bases from J, with 16 bases in between. The CDR3 sequence is 13 residues long. CDR1 and CDR2 (germline): ENHRY, SYGVKD. CDR3 sequence reads: CAIEVQNGNGYTF. CDR3 bases: TGTGCCATCGAGGTACAGAACGGGAATGGCTACACCTTC.

The V call is TRBV9, the J call TRBJ2-1; D call uncertain. The CDR3 contains 14 residues. V was shortened by 4 bases and J by 5 bases, with 13 bases between the two germline ends. The germline V gene has CDR1 SGDLS and CDR2 YYNGEE. The CDR3 loop is CASSPGGLNNEQFF. The CDR3 coding sequence is TGTGCCAGCAGCCCAGGTGGGTTGAACAATGAGCAGTTCTTC.

This clone was counted many times. This chain joins TRBV5-5 and TRBJ1-3; no definite D call. Germline CDR1 and CDR2: SGHKS and YYEKEE (reference sequence). Trimming removed 0 bases from V and 7 bases from J, with 8 bases in between. The CDR3 length is 13 residues. The CDR3 bases are TGTGCCAGCAGCTTGGCGGACCCGAACACCATATATTTT. Encoded protein: CASSLADPNTIYF.

The CDR3 protein is CASERGSSYNEQFF. The CDR3 DNA reads as TGTGCCAGCGAACGCGGGAGCTCCTACAATGAGCAGTTCTTC. V and J are TRBV6-1 and TRBJ2-1; 7 bases fit TRBD2. With V trimmed by 8 bases and J by 0 bases, 4 bases remained unmatched. CDR3 length equals 14 residues. Germline V gene sequence: CDR1 MNHNS, CDR2 SASEGT.

Only a few counts were recorded for this clone. This chain connects TRBV30 to TRBJ1-2, with a tentative D call TRBD1 (6 bases). There are 15 residues in the CDR3. The germline V gene encodes CDR1 GTSNPN and CDR2 SVGIG (reference sequence). Trimming stripped 4 bases from V and 4 bases from J, with 19 bases between. In DNA form, the CDR3 reads TGTGCCTGGACTTCCCCGAGGGGGGGGTCCTATGGCTACACCTTC. It yields the protein CAWTSPRGGSYGYTF.

V usage is TRBV4-2 and J usage is TRBJ1-5, with D possibly matching TRBD1 (5 bases). Trimming took off 0 bases at V and 7 bases at J, with 13 bases between the two ends. The CDR3 consists of 15 residues. CDR1 and CDR2 from the germline V gene are LGHNA and YNFKEQ. Here the CDR3 DNA reads TGTGCCAGCAGCCAAGATTGGAGTTGGGGGCAGCCCCAGCATTTT. It encodes CASSQDWSWGQPQHF.

The J gene is TRBJ1-1, the V gene TRBV6-5, with 9 bases matching TRBD1. The length of the CDR3 is 15 residues. V dropped 6 bases and J dropped 5; count of bases not matched to a gene: 10. Germline values: CDR1 MNHEY, CDR2 SVGAGI. This chain's CDR3 is CASRERTGAGTEAFF. CDR3 DNA sequence: TGTGCCAGCAGGGAGCGGACAGGGGCAGGGACTGAAGCTTTCTTT.

The rearrangement links TRBV5-8 to TRBJ2-5; a possible D gene is TRBD2 (5 bases). Germline CDR1 SGHTS, CDR2 YDEGEE. The V end lost 1 base, the J end lost 5 bases, and 12 bases lay between the germline ends. The CDR3 spans 14 residues. CDR3 bases: TGTGCCAGCAGCTTGTCGACCTCGGGGGAGACCCAGTACTTC. Translating gives CASSLSTSGETQYF. Looking up the rest from reference TRBV5-8 and TRBJ2-5 gives the full variable domain: EAGVTQSPTHLIKTRGQQATLRCSPISGHTSVYWYQQALGLGLQFLLWYDEGEERNRGNFPPRFSGRQFPNYSSELNVNALELEDSALYLCASSLSTSGETQYFGPGTRLLVL.

The CDR3 region has the DNA TGTGCCAGCAGGAAAACAGGGGTGGCAGGGCCTTATGGCTACACCTTC. Encoded protein: CASRKTGVAGPYGYTF. The chain uses TRBV13 and TRBJ1-2; TRBD1 agrees at 7 bases. CDR1 and CDR2 (germline): PRHDT, FYEKMQ (reference sequence). V shed 6 bases, J shed 5 bases, and the junction held 15 bases outside the gene matches. There are 16 residues in the CDR3.

This sequence joins TRBV30 and TRBJ1-4; D remains unclear. In germline, CDR1 is GTSNPN, CDR2 SVGIG (reference sequence). Trimming removed 4 bases from V and 6 bases from J, with 21 bases in between. This CDR3 is 16 amino acids long. CDR3 nucleotide sequence: TGTGCCTGGACCCCCTCGGGGAACGATATTTATGAAAAACTGTTTTTT. It codes for CAWTPSGNDIYEKLFF.

This chain connects TRBV18 to TRBJ1-1, with D unresolved. The CDR3 is made up of 12 amino acids. V was cut by 5 bases and J by 1 base, with 5 bases left in between. The germline CDR1 and CDR2 sequences are KGHSH and LQKENI. Here the CDR3 DNA reads TGTGCCAGCTCAAGGTCGAACACTGAAGCTTTCTTT. Translation: CASSRSNTEAFF.

Concerning this clone: Sequence at one end of the junction differs from germline and may be a read error. The rearrangement uses TRBV4-2 and TRBJ1-1; 8 positions agree with TRBD1. Germline V CDR1 and CDR2: LGHNA, YNFKEQ. The CDR3 totals 15 residues. This chain's CDR3 is CASSKEDRVYTEAFF. The CDR3 nucleotides read TGTGCCAGCAGCAAAGAGGACAGGGTATACACTGAAGCTTTCTTT.

The chain employs TRBV7-9 and TRBJ2-3; the match to TRBD2 covers 12 bases. V was clipped by 4 bases and J by 0 bases; unmatched bases: 11. Looked up from germline, CDR1 is SEHNR and CDR2 is FQNEAQ (reference sequence). The CDR3 totals 19 residues. CDR3 residues: CASSSYRLAGVPSTDTQYF. CDR3 DNA sequence: TGTGCCAGCAGCTCTTACCGACTAGCGGGAGTACCAAGCACAGATACGCAGTATTTT.